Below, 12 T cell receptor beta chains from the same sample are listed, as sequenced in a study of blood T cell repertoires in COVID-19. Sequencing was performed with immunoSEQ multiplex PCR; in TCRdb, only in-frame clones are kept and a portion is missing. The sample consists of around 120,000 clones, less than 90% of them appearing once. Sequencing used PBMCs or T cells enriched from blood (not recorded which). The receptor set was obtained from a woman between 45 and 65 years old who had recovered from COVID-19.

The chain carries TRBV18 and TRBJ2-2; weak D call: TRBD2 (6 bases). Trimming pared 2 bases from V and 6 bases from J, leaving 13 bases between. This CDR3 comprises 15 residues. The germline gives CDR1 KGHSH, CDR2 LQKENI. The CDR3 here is CASSPAGTPPGELFF. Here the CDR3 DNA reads TGTGCCAGCTCACCAGCCGGGACTCCCCCCGGGGAGCTGTTTTTT.

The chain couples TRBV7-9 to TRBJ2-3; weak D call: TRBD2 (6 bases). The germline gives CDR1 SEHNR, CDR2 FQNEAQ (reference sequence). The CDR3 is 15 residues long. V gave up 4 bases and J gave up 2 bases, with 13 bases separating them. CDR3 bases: TGTGCCAGCAGCTCCAGACTAGAAGCCACAGATACGCAGTATTTT. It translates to CASSSRLEATDTQYF.

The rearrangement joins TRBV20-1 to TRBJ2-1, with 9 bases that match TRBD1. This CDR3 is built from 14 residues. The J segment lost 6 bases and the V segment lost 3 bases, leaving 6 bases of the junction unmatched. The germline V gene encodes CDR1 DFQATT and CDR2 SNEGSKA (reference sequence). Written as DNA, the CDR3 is TGCAGTGCTAGTACCGACAGGGGGATCAATGAGCAGTTCTTC. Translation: CSASTDRGINEQFF.

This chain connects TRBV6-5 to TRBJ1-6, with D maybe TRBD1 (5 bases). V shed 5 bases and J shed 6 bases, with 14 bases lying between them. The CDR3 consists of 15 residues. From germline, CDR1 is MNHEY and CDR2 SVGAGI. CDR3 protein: CASSLQAFGNSPLHF. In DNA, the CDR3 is TGTGCCAGCAGTCTACAGGCATTCGGTAATTCACCCCTCCACTTT.

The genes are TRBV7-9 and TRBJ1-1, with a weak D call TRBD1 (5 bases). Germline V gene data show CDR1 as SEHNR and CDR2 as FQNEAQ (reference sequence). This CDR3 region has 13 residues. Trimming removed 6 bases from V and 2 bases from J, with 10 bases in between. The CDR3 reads CASSQQVNTEAFF. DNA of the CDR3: TGTGCCAGCAGTCAACAGGTCAACACTGAAGCTTTCTTT.

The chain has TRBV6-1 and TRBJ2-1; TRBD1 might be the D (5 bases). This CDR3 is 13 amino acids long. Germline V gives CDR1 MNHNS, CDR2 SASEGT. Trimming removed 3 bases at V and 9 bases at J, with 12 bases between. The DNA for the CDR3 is TGTGCCAGCAGTGATCCTCCTCAGGGTGAGCAGTTCTTC. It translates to CASSDPPQGEQFF.

This CDR3 is CASSYSMVAGYEQYF. The CDR3 nucleotides read TGTGCCAGCAGTTACTCGATGGTAGCGGGCTACGAGCAGTACTTC. The genes are TRBV6-2 or TRBV6-3 and TRBJ2-7, with 7 bases fitting TRBD2. Unmatched junction bases numbered 5, after V lost 0 bases and J lost 3 bases. The CDR3 has 15 residues. Germline V gene data show CDR1 as MNHEY and CDR2 as SVGEGT.

In nucleotides, the CDR3 is TGCGCCAGCAGTGCCGGACAGAACTATGGCTACACCTTC. Its protein product is CASSAGQNYGYTF. This chain joins TRBV10-1 and TRBJ1-2; a possible D gene is TRBD1 (6 bases). The CDR3 covers 13 residues. V was cut by 4 bases and J by 2 bases, with 8 bases left in between. Germline-derived CDR1 and CDR2 are WNHNN and SYGVQD (reference sequence).

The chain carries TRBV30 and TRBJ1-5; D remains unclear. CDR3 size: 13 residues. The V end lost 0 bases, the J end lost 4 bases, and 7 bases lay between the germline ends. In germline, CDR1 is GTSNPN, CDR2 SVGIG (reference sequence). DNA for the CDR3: TGTGCCTGGAGTGTTACCGGGAATCAGCCCCAGCATTTT. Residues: CAWSVTGNQPQHF.

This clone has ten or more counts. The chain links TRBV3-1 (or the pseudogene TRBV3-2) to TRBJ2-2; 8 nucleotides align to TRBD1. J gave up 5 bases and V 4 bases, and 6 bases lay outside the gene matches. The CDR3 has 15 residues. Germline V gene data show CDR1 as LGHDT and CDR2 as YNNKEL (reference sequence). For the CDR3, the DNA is TGTGCCAGCAGCCCTACGGGACAGGAAACCGGGGAGCTGTTTTTT. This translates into CASSPTGQETGELFF.

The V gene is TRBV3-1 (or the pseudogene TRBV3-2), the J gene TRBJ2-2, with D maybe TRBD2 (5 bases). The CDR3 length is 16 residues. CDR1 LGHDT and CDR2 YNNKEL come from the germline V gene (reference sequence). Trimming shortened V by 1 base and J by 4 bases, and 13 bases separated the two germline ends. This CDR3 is CASSQGLSLSTGELFF. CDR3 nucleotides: TGTGCCAGCAGCCAAGGACTATCCTTGAGCACCGGGGAGCTGTTTTTT.

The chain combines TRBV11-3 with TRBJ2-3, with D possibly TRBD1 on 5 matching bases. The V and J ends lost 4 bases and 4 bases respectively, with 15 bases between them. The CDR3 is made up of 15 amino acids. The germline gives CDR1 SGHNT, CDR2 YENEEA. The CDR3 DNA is TGTGCCAGCAGCTCACCAAAGGAAGGGGCAGATACGCAGTATTTT. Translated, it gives CASSSPKEGADTQYF.